The next 22 T cell receptor beta chains were all read from a single sample in a study of monozygotic twins with inflammatory bowel disease. With the 5' RACE reads reprocessed, TCRdb shows one record per CDR3 protein and no DNA. This table holds 93,000 or so distinct CDR3 sequences. The sequenced sample consisted of blood. These TCRs come from a human donor with ulcerative colitis or Crohn's disease, or a healthy co-twin of an affected twin (not recorded which).

This chain links TRBV7-9 with TRBJ1-1; TCRdb indicates TRBD1, and absent DNA this call remains unverified. Per the germline V gene, CDR1 is SEHNR and CDR2 is FQNEAQ (reference sequence). The length of the CDR3 is 15 residues. This chain's CDR3 is CASSQGGGRHTEAFF.

The chain has TRBV20-1 and TRBJ2-1; the D call of TRBD2 rests on TCRdb alone, since no DNA is present to check it. The V gene's germline CDR1 is DFQATT and CDR2 SNEGSKA (reference sequence). The CDR3 runs to 14 residues. The CDR3 region is CSAPTSGGVGEQFF.

The chain is built from TRBV25-1 and TRBJ2-2. The CDR3 runs 14 residues. CDR1 is MGHDK, CDR2 SYGVNS, per germline. CDR3: CASSGDKNTGELFF.

The rearrangement links TRBV7-2 to TRBJ2-7; there is no DNA to check the TCRdb D call of TRBD2. Germline values: CDR1 SGHTA, CDR2 FQGNSA. The CDR3 is 14 residues long. The CDR3 sequence: CASTQEGTAAKQYF.

The chain has TRBV7-2 and TRBJ2-7. In germline, CDR1 is SGHTA, CDR2 FQGNSA. The CDR3 is 12 residues long. CDR3 residues: CASSLGATEQYF.

The chain has TRBV10-3 and TRBJ1-2; TCRdb names TRBD1, which stays unverified in the absence of DNA. Germline loops: CDR1 ENHRY, CDR2 SYGVKD. The CDR3 runs to 13 residues. CDR3 sequence: CAIRSDSPEGYTF.

The chain couples TRBV6-5 to TRBJ1-2. The length of the CDR3 is 13 residues. CDR1 is MNHEY, CDR2 SVGAGI, per germline. The CDR3 loop reads CASSYGDYYGYTF.

The chain combines TRBV6-5 with TRBJ2-1; TCRdb outputs TRBD1, but without DNA this stays unchecked. The germline gives CDR1 MNHEY, CDR2 SVGAGI. The CDR3 loop spans 11 amino acids. CDR3 protein: CASSYEGGLFF.

The CDR3 region is CATRGTEQETQYF. V gene TRBV24-1 combines with J gene TRBJ2-5; TCRdb's D gene call, TRBD1, goes unchecked for lack of DNA. This CDR3 spans 13 amino acids. The germline CDR1 and CDR2 sequences are KGHDR and SFDVKD.

This chain connects TRBV7-2 to TRBJ1-2; TCRdb's D call of TRBD1 is untestable without DNA. The V gene's germline CDR1 is SGHTA and CDR2 FQGNSA. This CDR3 comprises 11 residues. CDR3: CASSLNRAPTF.

The chain uses TRBV20-1 and TRBJ2-3; TCRdb returns TRBD2, unconfirmable since there is no DNA. Germline V gene sequence: CDR1 DFQATT, CDR2 SNEGSKA (reference sequence). This CDR3 comprises 15 residues. The chain's CDR3 is CSARDGTSGGDTQYF.

The V and J genes are TRBV6-5 and TRBJ2-7; the D gene TCRdb calls, TRBD1, cannot be checked with no DNA. The CDR3 extends over 17 amino acids. Looked up from germline, CDR1 is MNHEY and CDR2 is SVGAGI. CDR3 region: CASSYSVIPGPRDEQYF.

The CDR3 spells CSARATTAMFEQYF. This sequence joins TRBV20-1 and TRBJ2-7; the D call of TRBD1 rests on TCRdb alone, since no DNA is present to check it. This CDR3 contains 14 residues. CDR1 is DFQATT, CDR2 SNEGSKA, per germline (reference sequence).

The V call is TRBV7-2, the J call TRBJ2-7; TCRdb's D call of TRBD1 is untestable without DNA. Germline V gene data show CDR1 as SGHTA and CDR2 as FQGNSA. The CDR3 loop spans 15 amino acids. The CDR3 spells CASSRVGQPPYEQYF.

The chain couples TRBV5-1 to TRBJ1-2. The CDR3 sequence is 13 residues long. CDR1 and CDR2 from the germline V gene are SGHRS and YFSETQ. CDR3 sequence: CASSLAVGYGYTF.

The chain employs TRBV20-1 and TRBJ2-5; as DNA is missing, the TRBD2 call by TCRdb cannot be tested. The CDR3 totals 15 residues. Germline lookup yields CDR1 DFQATT and CDR2 SNEGSKA (reference sequence). CDR3 sequence reads: CSAPRNSGIRETQYF.

The chain recombines TRBV7-2 with TRBJ2-7; absent DNA, TCRdb's TRBD1 call cannot be checked. This CDR3 is 15 amino acids long. CDR1 and CDR2 from the germline V gene are SGHTA and FQGNSA. CDR3 sequence reads: CASSLYGTGPYEQYF.

The chain carries TRBV25-1 and TRBJ1-3; without DNA, the TCRdb call of TRBD1 cannot be checked. The CDR3 spans 14 residues. CDR1 is MGHDK, CDR2 SYGVNS, per germline. The CDR3 spells CASSGPGPRNTIYF. Variable domain in full (rest from reference TRBV25-1 and TRBJ1-3): EADIYQTPRYLVIGTGKKITLECSQTMGHDKMYWYQQDPGMELHLIHYSYGVNSTEKGDLSSESTVSRIRTEHFPLTLESARPSHTSQYLCASSGPGPRNTIYFGEGSWLTVV.

The gene calls are TRBV27 and TRBJ1-6. The CDR3 consists of 18 residues. Looked up from germline, CDR1 is MNHEY and CDR2 is SMNVEV (reference sequence). The CDR3 loop is CASSFRGLRSTYNSPLHF.

The chain uses TRBV7-2 and TRBJ2-7; the D call of TRBD2 rests on TCRdb alone, since no DNA is present to check it. The CDR3 has 14 amino acids. The germline CDR1 and CDR2 sequences are SGHTA and FQGNSA. The CDR3 sequence: CASSLTEGHYEQYF.

J is TRBJ2-5 and V is TRBV4-3; the D call of TRBD2 rests on TCRdb alone, since no DNA is present to check it. CDR1 LGHNA and CDR2 YSLEER come from the germline V gene. The CDR3 extends over 18 amino acids. CDR3 amino acids: CASSPRDSSGSYQETQYF.

The chain recombines TRBV6-1 with TRBJ1-5; checking the TCRdb D call of TRBD1 is not possible without DNA. CDR1 is MNHNS, CDR2 SASEGT, per germline. The CDR3 contains 16 residues. This CDR3 reads CASSQSADSSNQPQHF.